This T cell receptor (beta chain) emerged from a study of graft-versus-host responses after intestinal transplantation (dated by TCRdb to about 2021). Study-level background: Recipients received multivisceral, liver-intestinal, or isolated intestinal transplants. Anti-thymocyte globulin induction was given to all recipients, followed by maintenance tacrolimus and steroids for roughly 3 years. Bulk TCR-beta CDR3 sequencing was used to track graft-versus-host and host-versus-graft alloreactive T cell clones in the graft, circulation and bone marrow after intestinal transplantation. To identify alloreactive clones, pre-transplant mixed lymphocyte reaction products were sequenced and compared with unstimulated pre-transplant donor and recipient T cells. Of the 20 to 30 intestinal transplant recipients enrolled in the cohort, one of whom was a retransplant, a few patients without pretransplant specimens were excluded. A peak of at least 4% donor T cells among recipient peripheral blood mononuclear cells was the definition used for donor T cell macrochimerism. Instead of going to the commercial service, samples from a few later patients were sequenced in-house on an Illumina MiSeq and processed with MiXCR.

Unmatched junction bases come to 4, with V trimmed by 4 bases and J by 8 bases. Based on the germline V gene, the CDR1 and CDR2 sequences are MNHNS and SASEGT. Inclusive of the bounding cysteine and phenylalanine, the CDR3 is 15 residues long. The kept DNA is CDR3 alone, 45 bases in frame from the first base. The time point label of this sample denotes: cells obtained before transplantation from donor or recipient. CD3+CD4+ and CD3+CD8+ populations were FACS-sorted from unstimulated pre-transplant donor and recipient cells taken from spleen or lymph nodes. Library construction relied on the immunoSEQ multiplex PCR assay. In most patients, genomic DNA was isolated using the Qiagen DNeasy Blood and Tissue Kit and sent frozen to Adaptive Biotechnologies for TCR sequencing. High-throughput TCR-beta CDR3 sequencing of genomic DNA from most patients was performed by Adaptive Biotechnologies. The source study handled its data this way. Adaptive's ImmunoSEQ software was the source of the TCR sequencing data for roughly 19 patients, while three other patients were processed with MiXCR and VDJtools. To correct CD4 versus CD8 sorting errors, any sequence found in both subsets at a frequency ratio below 5:1 was removed. CDR3 nucleotide sequences shared by donor and recipient were removed because the origin of these sequences could not be assigned. Alloreactive clones required at least 2-fold expansion over unstimulated cells and minimum CFSE-low frequency of 0.002% (template counts) or 0.001% (read counts). Clones were considered mappable if detected in sequenced pre-transplant spleen, lymph node, or MLR CFSE-low populations of the donor or recipient. The cumulative frequency of alloreactive clones was calculated as a percentage of all sequences, weighted by copy number. TCRdb mirrors the immuneACCESS table, restricted to in-frame sequences. Some clones are absent from its copies; in checked studies, under half trace to an unresolved V gene, and the reason for the others is unknown. The V and J calls and clone size were taken over from that table, and D and trimming were inferred from the DNA. The sample profile shows tens of thousands of clones; about 90% of them were found once. The ten biggest clones cover roughly 0.099% of the sample.

On the study overall, not on this receptor specifically: The relatively low number and heterogeneity of intestinal transplant patients limited the conclusions. GvH clones were detected in recipient bone marrow, and some of these GvH clones were observed earlier in ileal mucosa or blood, consistent with an intestinal mucosal origin. High GvH to HvG T cell clonal ratios were observed in the allografts of patients with donor T cell macrochimerism. Early after transplant, peak levels of circulating GvH clones were associated with declines in HvG clones.

On this clone itself: Which antigen it targets is not known. Base qualities were left out, and no much larger clone turns up one base away.

The source was unstimulated CD4+ T cells sorted from spleen or lymph node cells, collected before intestinal transplant. The sequence is built from TRBV6-1 and TRBJ2-1, with 14 bases matching TRBD2. This TCR derives from a human donor who received an intestinal transplant. The CDR3 corresponds to CASSATSGGADEQFF. The DNA is as follows: TGTGCCAGCAGTGCGACTAGCGGGGGGGCCGATGAGCAGTTCTTC.